The rows below give T cell receptor beta chains drawn from one sample of a study of T cells in Graves' hyperthyroidism and ophthalmopathy. TCRdb passed the multiplex PCR reads through MiXCR, listing each CDR3 protein once. The sample includes fewer than 850,000 distinct CDR3 sequences, around 16% of them seen just once. The sequenced material came from blood. All receptors derive from a man in his fifties or sixties with Graves' hyperthyroidism. The CDR3 runs from the conserved cysteine through the conserved F or W. The order of the fields is CDR3 protein, J gene, V gene.

CDR3aa: CATSAPESGNYEQYF; j_gene: TRBJ2-7; v_gene: TRBV24-1
CDR3aa: CASSWSQDTHNEQFF; j_gene: TRBJ2-1; v_gene: TRBV7-9
CDR3aa: CASSPGTGGLNEQFF; j_gene: TRBJ2-1; v_gene: TRBV7-8
CDR3aa: CASSLFLATGELFF; j_gene: TRBJ2-2; v_gene: TRBV5-1
CDR3aa: CASSLGNDRGTLSYEQYF; j_gene: TRBJ2-7; v_gene: TRBV13
CDR3aa: CASSSRTSGRALYEQYF; j_gene: TRBJ2-7; v_gene: TRBV27
CDR3aa: CASSTQRQGLSPLHF; j_gene: TRBJ1-6; v_gene: TRBV6-2/TRBV6-3
CDR3aa: CASTGQEGVYEQYF; j_gene: TRBJ2-7; v_gene: TRBV2
CDR3aa: CASSYSNGQNTEAFF; j_gene: TRBJ1-1; v_gene: TRBV6-6
CDR3aa: CSVKGSGNTIYF; j_gene: TRBJ1-3; v_gene: TRBV29-1
CDR3aa: CSFNGNEQFF; j_gene: TRBJ2-1; v_gene: TRBV29-1
CDR3aa: CASSQDSAGGQPQHF; j_gene: TRBJ1-5; v_gene: TRBV4-2
CDR3aa: CATSRDALMTQNQPQHF; j_gene: TRBJ1-5; v_gene: TRBV15
CDR3aa: CASSLLAGGPGNEQFF; j_gene: TRBJ2-1; v_gene: TRBV27
CDR3aa: CSVEDLGHSYGYTF; j_gene: TRBJ1-2; v_gene: TRBV29-1
CDR3aa: CASSLWTEYSPLHF; j_gene: TRBJ1-6; v_gene: TRBV28
CDR3aa: CASSPSLAGGTDTQYF; j_gene: TRBJ2-3; v_gene: TRBV12-3/TRBV12-4